This TCR beta chain comes out of a study of blood T cell repertoires in COVID-19. Study-level background: Whether acute or convalescent, the COVID-19 samples came from the United States, Italy and Spain.

Produced via immunoSEQ multiplex PCR; TCRdb's table is partial and in-frame only. The sample lists 110,000 to 150,000 clones, less than 85% occurring once. The CDR3 totals 16 residues. Germline V gene sequence: CDR1 LGHDT, CDR2 YNNKEL (reference sequence). The V gene end was trimmed by 4 bases and the J gene end by 5 bases; junction bases not matched to a gene: 10. This receptor was identified in a human donor in a cohort sampled during active COVID-19. Sequencing was performed on peripheral blood. The chain recombines TRBV3-1 (or the pseudogene TRBV3-2) with TRBJ1-2, with 10 bases fitting TRBD1. CDR3 region: CASSPRTGGKQYGYTF. CDR3 in DNA: TGTGCCAGCAGCCCGCGGACAGGGGGGAAACAATATGGCTACACCTTC.